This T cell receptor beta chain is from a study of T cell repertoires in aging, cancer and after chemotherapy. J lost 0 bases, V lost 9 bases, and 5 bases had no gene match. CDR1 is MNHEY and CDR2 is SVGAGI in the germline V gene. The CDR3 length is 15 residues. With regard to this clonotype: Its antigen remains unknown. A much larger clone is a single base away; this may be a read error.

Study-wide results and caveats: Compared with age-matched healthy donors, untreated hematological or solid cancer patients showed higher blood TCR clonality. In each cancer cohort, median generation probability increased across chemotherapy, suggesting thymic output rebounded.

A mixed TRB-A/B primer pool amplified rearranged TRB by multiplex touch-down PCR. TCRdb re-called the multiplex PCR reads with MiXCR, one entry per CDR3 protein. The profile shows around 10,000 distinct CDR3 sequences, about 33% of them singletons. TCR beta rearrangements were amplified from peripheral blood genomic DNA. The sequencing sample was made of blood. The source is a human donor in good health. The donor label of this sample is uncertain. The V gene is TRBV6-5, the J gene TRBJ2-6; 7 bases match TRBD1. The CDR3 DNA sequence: TGTGCCAGAAGGGGACAGAGCTCTGGGGCCAACGTCCTGACTTTC. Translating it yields CARRGQSSGANVLTF.